Presented here are 29 T cell receptor beta chains from one specimen sequenced in a study of regulatory T cells in long-lasting Graves disease. Arm-PCR with iRepertoire HTBI primers amplified the CDR3 regions for these TCR beta libraries. TCRdb re-derived calls from the multiplex PCR reads in MiXCR, one entry per CDR3 protein. The sample carries 400,000 to 450,000 distinct CDR3 sequences, 23% recorded once. Indicated time point: persistent/refractory GD, antithyroid drugs over 5 years with positive TRAb. RNA from PBMCs was the source of the TCR library. Material: peripheral blood mononuclear cells (PBMCs), obtained when the disease was refractory, from a patient treated with antithyroid drugs. The receptors come from a female donor with Graves disease.

The chain employs TRBV19 and TRBJ1-1, with D possibly TRBD1 on 5 matching bases. V gave up 2 bases and J gave up 4 bases, with 14 bases separating them. The CDR3 length is 15 residues. Germline V gene lookup returns CDR1 LNHDA and CDR2 SQIVND (reference sequence). CDR3 sequence: CASSIKGLLGTEAFF. The CDR3 coding sequence is TGTGCCAGTAGTATAAAGGGACTGTTGGGCACTGAAGCTTTCTTT.

In its sample, this clonotype was seen a few times. The chain links TRBV30 to TRBJ2-7; 12 bases align to TRBD2. This CDR3 contains 15 residues. Looked up from germline, CDR1 is GTSNPN and CDR2 is SVGIG (reference sequence). The junction had 7 bases not matched to a gene; V was cut back by 4 bases and J by 3 bases. The CDR3 bases are TGTGCCTGGAATCTACTAGCGGGAGGAAACTACGAGCAGTACTTC. Protein product: CAWNLLAGGNYEQYF. Full variable domain (rest looked up from reference TRBV30 and TRBJ2-7): SQTIHQWPATLVQPVGSPLSLECTVEGTSNPNLYWYRQAAGRGLQLLFYSVGIGQISSEVPQNLSASRPQDRQFILSSKKLLLSDSGFYLCAWNLLAGGNYEQYFGPGTRLTVT.

Turning to this clonotype: Just one base apart from a much larger clone, this may be a read error. The chain has TRBV10-3 and TRBJ2-4, with D possibly TRBD2 on 5 matching bases. The CDR3 length is 15 residues. CDR1 and CDR2 from the germline V gene are ENHRY and SYGVKD. CDR3 in amino acids: CAISESLLAKTIQYF. The CDR3 bases are TGTGCCATCAGTGAGTCGCTCCTAGCCAAAACCATTCAGTACTTC.

The table lists this clonotype with many counts. V usage is TRBV10-3 and J usage is TRBJ2-7; TRBD2 aligns across 12 bases. The CDR3 runs 15 residues. V lost 5 bases, J lost 6 bases, and 8 bases stayed unmatched. Germline V gene data show CDR1 as ENHRY and CDR2 as SYGVKD. The CDR3 is CAISTGLAGSGEQYF. The CDR3 DNA reads TGTGCCATCAGTACTGGACTAGCGGGATCTGGCGAGCAGTACTTC.

The chain links TRBV7-3 to TRBJ1-1, with unresolved D. Germline CDR1 reads SGHTA; CDR2 reads FQGTGA. The length of the CDR3 is 13 residues. Trimming pared 4 bases from V and 2 bases from J, leaving 8 bases between. As DNA, the CDR3 is TGTGCCAGCAGCTCTGATCCCAACACTGAAGCTTTCTTT. Translation gives CASSSDPNTEAFF.

This clonotype was observed a handful of times. The chain uses TRBV7-9 and TRBJ1-1, with D perhaps matching TRBD1 (5 bases). V dropped 4 bases and J dropped 3 bases, with 15 bases sitting between them. The germline CDR1 and CDR2 sequences are SEHNR and FQNEAQ (reference sequence). This CDR3 spans 15 amino acids. The CDR3 nucleotides read TGTGCCAGCAGCTCCCACCCCAGGGAGGACACTGAAGCTTTCTTT. It codes for CASSSHPREDTEAFF.

This chain joins TRBV5-4 and TRBJ1-1, with D tentatively TRBD1 (5 bases). Trimming cost V 0 bases and J 7 bases, with 13 bases left between them. The CDR3 is made up of 14 amino acids. The germline V gene has CDR1 SGHNT and CDR2 YYREEE (reference sequence). The CDR3 region is CASSLVGRVGEAFF. In DNA form, the CDR3 reads TGTGCCAGCAGCTTGGTGGGCAGGGTTGGTGAAGCTTTCTTT.

On this clonotype: Just one base apart from a much larger clone, this may be a read error. The chain is built from TRBV9 and TRBJ2-5, with 11 bases aligning to TRBD1. The V gene end was trimmed by 5 bases and the J gene end by 5 bases; junction bases not matched to a gene: 2. Germline V gene sequence: CDR1 SGDLS, CDR2 YYNGEE. The CDR3 has 13 amino acids. The CDR3 protein is CASSGDRGETQYF. Written as DNA, the CDR3 is TGTGCCAGCAGTGGGGACAGGGGGGAGACCCAGTACTTC.

DNA for the CDR3: TGTGCCAGCAGCCAAGGAGCCCGCGGGACTAGCGGTTACATTCAGTACTTC. Translated, it gives CASSQGARGTSGYIQYF. The rearrangement uses TRBV3-2 and TRBJ2-4; no check of the table's D call, TRBD2, against the DNA was made. TRBV3-2 is shown as a pseudogene. This CDR3 contains 17 residues.

The V and J genes are TRBV2 and TRBJ1-5; D is ambiguous. Trimming left V 7 bases short and J 3 bases short, with 13 bases between. Germline CDR1 SNHLY, CDR2 FYNNEI. CDR3 length equals 14 residues. The CDR3 nucleotides are TGTGCCAGCAACTCAAGGTTGGACAATCAGCCCCAGCATTTT. Protein product: CASNSRLDNQPQHF. Complete variable domain (other parts from reference TRBV2 and TRBJ1-5): EPEVTQTPSHQVTQMGQEVILRCVPISNHLYFYWYRQILGQKVEFLVSFYNNEISEKSEIFDDQFSVERPDGSNFTLKIRSTKLEDSAMYFCASNSRLDNQPQHFGDGTRLSIL.

The chain couples TRBV11-2 to TRBJ1-1; no clear D. Germline V gives CDR1 SGHAT, CDR2 FQNNGV. V dropped 2 bases and J dropped 0 bases, with 7 bases sitting between them. The CDR3 loop spans 14 amino acids. Written as DNA, the CDR3 is TGTGCCAGCAGCTTAAGCGAATTGAACACTGAAGCTTTCTTT. Amino acids: CASSLSELNTEAFF. Variable domain in full (rest from reference TRBV11-2 and TRBJ1-1): EAGVAQSPRYKIIEKRQSVAFWCNPISGHATLYWYQQILGQGPKLLIQFQNNGVVDDSQLPKDRFSAERLKGVDSTLKIQPAKLEDSAVYLCASSLSELNTEAFFGQGTRLTVV.

As concerns this clonotype: A read error may produce the germline difference seen at one junction end. The V call is TRBV7-2, the J call TRBJ2-5; 9 bases align to TRBD2. The CDR3 runs to 16 residues. Germline CDR1 reads SGHTA; CDR2 reads FQGNSA. The CDR3 reads CASSQNSGSGQETQYF. CDR3 nucleotide sequence: TGCGCCAGCAGCCAGAATAGCGGGAGTGGACAAGAGACCCAGTACTTC.

The rearrangement joins TRBV7-9 to TRBJ1-3; D is unresolved. V dropped 0 bases and J dropped 0 bases, with 9 bases sitting between them. Germline V CDR1 and CDR2: SEHNR, FQNEAQ (reference sequence). This CDR3 spans 16 amino acids. The CDR3 spells CASSLAPETSGNTIYF. The CDR3 nucleotides read TGTGCCAGCAGCTTAGCGCCGGAGACCTCTGGAAACACCATATATTTT.

This chain connects TRBV11-3 to TRBJ1-1, with TRBD1 matching over 12 bases. CDR1 is SGHNT and CDR2 is YENEEA in the germline V gene. This CDR3 region has 15 residues. Trimming took 5 bases from V and 3 from J; bases not matched to a gene: 4. DNA of the CDR3: TGTGCCAGCAGCCCGGGACAGGGGGCGCACACTGAAGCTTTCTTT. Protein: CASSPGQGAHTEAFF.

This clonotype showed up many times. The genes are TRBV7-2 and TRBJ2-7, with 7 nucleotides matching TRBD1. This CDR3 region has 14 residues. Germline CDR1 reads SGHTA; CDR2 reads FQGNSA. V shed 2 bases and J 2 bases; nucleotides not matched to a gene: 3. DNA of the CDR3: TGTGCCAGCAGCTTAATAACAGGGGCCTACGAGCAGTACTTC. Translating gives CASSLITGAYEQYF.

There are a few counts of this clonotype. The chain recombines TRBV5-1 with TRBJ1-4, with unresolved D. In germline, CDR1 is SGHRS, CDR2 YFSETQ. Trimming stripped 2 bases from V and 0 bases from J, with 5 bases between. The CDR3 totals 14 residues. The CDR3 reads CASSLRATNEKLFF. The CDR3 region has the DNA TGCGCCAGCAGCTTACGGGCAACTAATGAAAAACTGTTTTTT.

This clonotype was counted a single time. The chain carries TRBV6-1 and TRBJ2-5; 8 nucleotides align to TRBD2. The CDR3 is 12 residues long. V shed 10 bases and J 8 bases; nucleotides not matched to a gene: 9. The germline CDR1 and CDR2 sequences are MNHNS and SASEGT. CDR3 sequence: CAIDSGIGTQYF. CDR3 in DNA: TGTGCCATCGATAGCGGGATCGGCACCCAGTACTTC.

This clonotype appeared a few times. The J gene is TRBJ1-2, the V gene TRBV19; D gene uncertain. This CDR3 region has 12 residues. From germline, CDR1 is LNHDA and CDR2 SQIVND (reference sequence). The V gene lost 7 bases and the J gene lost 7 bases, with 13 bases spanning the gap. The chain's CDR3 is CASTLRQGGYTF. Written as DNA, the CDR3 is TGTGCCAGTACCCTCCGGCAAGGTGGCTACACCTTC. Full variable domain (outside the CDR3, taken from reference TRBV19 and TRBJ1-2): DGGITQSPKYLFRKEGQNVTLSCEQNLNHDAMYWYRQDPGQGLRLIYYSQIVNDFQKGDIAEGYSVSREKKESFPLTVTSAQKNPTAFYLCASTLRQGGYTFGSGTRLTVV.

V and J are TRBV15 and TRBJ1-3; 8 nucleotides line up with TRBD1. This CDR3 contains 15 residues. Germline loops: CDR1 LNHNV, CDR2 YYDKDF (reference sequence). J gave up 0 bases and V 9 bases, and 7 bases lay outside the gene matches. CDR3 amino acids: CATRQGRNSGNTIYF. As DNA, the CDR3 is TGTGCCACTAGACAGGGGCGCAACTCTGGAAACACCATATATTTT. Full variable domain (missing parts from reference TRBV15 and TRBJ1-3): DAMVIQNPRYQVTQFGKPVTLSCSQTLNHNVMYWYQQKSSQAPKLLFHYYDKDFNNEADTPDNFQSRRPNTSFCFLDIRSPGLGDTAMYLCATRQGRNSGNTIYFGEGSWLTVV.

The chain links TRBV5-1 to TRBJ2-1; D is unresolved. Deletions cut 4 bases from V and 9 bases from J, with 11 bases between. Looked up from germline, CDR1 is SGHRS and CDR2 is YFSETQ. The CDR3 has 12 residues. CDR3 sequence: CASSRPGAEQFF. Here the CDR3 DNA reads TGCGCCAGCAGCCGCCCTGGCGCTGAGCAGTTCTTC.

The V gene is TRBV18, the J gene TRBJ1-1; D gene unclear. Germline CDR1 is KGHSH and CDR2 is LQKENI. The CDR3 spans 15 residues. With 0 bases removed from V and 4 bases from J, the gap between germline ends came to 12 bases. The CDR3 DNA sequence: TGTGCCAGCTCACCACCTGGAAAGGGTGGCACTGAAGCTTTCTTT. It translates to CASSPPGKGGTEAFF.

CDR3 protein: CASSYAGNTIYF. CDR3 sequence (DNA): TGTGCCAGTAGTTACGCCGGAAACACCATATATTTT. V usage is TRBV19 and J usage is TRBJ1-3; D is uncertain. The germline V and J ends were trimmed by 5 bases and 4 bases, with 6 bases remaining between them. The CDR3 is 12 residues long. In germline, CDR1 is LNHDA, CDR2 SQIVND (reference sequence).

This CDR3 is CASSLEVVTRNTEAFF. The CDR3 DNA follows: TGTGCCAGCAGCTTAGAGGTTGTAACCAGGAACACTGAAGCTTTCTTT. The rearrangement links TRBV11-2 to TRBJ1-1, with D uncertain. Germline V gene data show CDR1 as SGHAT and CDR2 as FQNNGV. This CDR3 region has 16 residues. V was cut by 0 bases and J by 1 base, with 12 bases left in between.

This clonotype has ten or more counts. The genes are TRBV12-3 or TRBV12-4 and TRBJ1-5; TRBD1 might be the D (6 bases). V was pared by 5 bases and J by 0 bases, with 11 bases between. The length of the CDR3 is 15 residues. The CDR3 sequence: CASSTTGYSNQPQHF. CDR3 bases: TGTGCCAGCAGTACGACAGGTTATAGCAATCAGCCCCAGCATTTT.

At least ten counts were recorded for this clonotype. The gene calls are TRBV7-2 and TRBJ2-5, with D uncertain. In germline, CDR1 is SGHTA, CDR2 FQGNSA. The V end was cut by 5 bases, the J end by 5 bases, with 12 bases between. The CDR3 length is 13 residues. The CDR3 loop reads CASSRTDWETQYF. As DNA, the CDR3 is TGTGCCAGCAGCCGGACGGATTGGGAGACCCAGTACTTC.

This clonotype appeared a few times. The rearrangement joins TRBV4-1 to TRBJ1-4, with D perhaps TRBD1 (5 bases). V was pared by 1 base and J by 0 bases, with 12 bases between. CDR1 is MGHRA, CDR2 YSYEKL, per germline. The CDR3 runs to 17 residues. This CDR3 reads CASSQASPGATNEKLFF. CDR3 bases: TGCGCCAGCAGCCAAGCGTCCCCGGGGGCAACTAATGAAAAACTGTTTTTT.

This clonotype was seen at least ten times. This chain connects TRBV7-2 to TRBJ2-5; TRBD1 is a possible D gene (6 bases). This CDR3 is 15 amino acids long. The V end lost 5 bases, the J end lost 3 bases, and 16 bases lay between the germline ends. Germline V gene lookup returns CDR1 SGHTA and CDR2 FQGNSA. CDR3 residues: CASSRTWTAEETQYF. The DNA for the CDR3 is TGTGCCAGCAGCCGAACCTGGACAGCAGAAGAGACCCAGTACTTC.

On this clonotype itself: Since a much larger clone is just one base distant, this may be a read error. The rearrangement joins TRBV27 to TRBJ1-2; D gene uncertain. This CDR3 has 12 amino acids. The germline V gene has CDR1 MNHEY and CDR2 SMNVEV (reference sequence). In DNA, the CDR3 is TGTGCCAGCAGAGGACGGCTCGATGGCTACGCCTTC. This codes for CASRGRLDGYAF.

CDR3 region: CASSVRSGGGRYEQYF. The CDR3 nucleotides read TGTGCCAGCAGCGTACGTAGTGGGGGAGGACGCTACGAGCAGTACTTC. The chain employs TRBV9 and TRBJ2-7; D is perhaps TRBD2 (6 bases). V dropped 1 base and J dropped 3 bases, with 17 bases sitting between them. Germline-derived CDR1 and CDR2 are SGDLS and YYNGEE. The CDR3 is 16 amino acids.